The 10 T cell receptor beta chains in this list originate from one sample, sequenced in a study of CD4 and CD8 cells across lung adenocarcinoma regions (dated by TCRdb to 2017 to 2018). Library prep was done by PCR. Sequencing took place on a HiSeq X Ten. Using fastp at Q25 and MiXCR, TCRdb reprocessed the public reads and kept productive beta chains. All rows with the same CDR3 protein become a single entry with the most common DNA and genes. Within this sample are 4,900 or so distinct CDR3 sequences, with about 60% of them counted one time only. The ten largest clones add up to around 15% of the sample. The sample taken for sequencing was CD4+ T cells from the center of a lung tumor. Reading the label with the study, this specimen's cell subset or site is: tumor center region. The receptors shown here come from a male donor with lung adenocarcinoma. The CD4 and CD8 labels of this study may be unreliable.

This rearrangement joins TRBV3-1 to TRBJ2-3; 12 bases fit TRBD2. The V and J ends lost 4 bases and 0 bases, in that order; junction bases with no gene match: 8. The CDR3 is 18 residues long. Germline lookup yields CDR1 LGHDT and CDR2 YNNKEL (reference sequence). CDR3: CASSRFPTSGRSTDTQYF. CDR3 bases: TGTGCCAGCAGCCGATTCCCTACTAGCGGGAGGAGCACAGATACGCAGTATTTT.

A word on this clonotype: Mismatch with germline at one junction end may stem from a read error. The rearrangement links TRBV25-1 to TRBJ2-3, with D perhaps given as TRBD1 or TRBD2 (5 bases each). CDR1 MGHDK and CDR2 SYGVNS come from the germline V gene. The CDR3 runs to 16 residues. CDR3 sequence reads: CASSAAGRGPKDTQYF. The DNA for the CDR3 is TGTGCCAGCAGTGCGGCAGGGCGAGGGCCCAAAGATACTCAGTACTTT.

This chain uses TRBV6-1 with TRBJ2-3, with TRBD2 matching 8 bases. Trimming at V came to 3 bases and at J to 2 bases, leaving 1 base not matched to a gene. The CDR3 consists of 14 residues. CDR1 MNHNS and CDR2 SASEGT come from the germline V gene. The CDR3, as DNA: TGTGCCAGCAGTGAGACTAGCGACACAGATACGCAGTATTTT. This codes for CASSETSDTDTQYF.

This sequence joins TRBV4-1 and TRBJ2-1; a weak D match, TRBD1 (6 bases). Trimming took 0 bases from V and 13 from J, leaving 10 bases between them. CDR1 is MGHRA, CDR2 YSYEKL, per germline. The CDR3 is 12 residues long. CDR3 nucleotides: TGCGCCAGCAGCCAAGACAGGGGCGATCAGTTCTTC. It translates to CASSQDRGDQFF.

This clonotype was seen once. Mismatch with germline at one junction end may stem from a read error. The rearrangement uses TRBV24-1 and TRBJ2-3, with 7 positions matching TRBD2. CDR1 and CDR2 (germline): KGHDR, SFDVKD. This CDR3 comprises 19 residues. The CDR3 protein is CATSDPLGSRGGSTETQYF. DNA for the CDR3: TGTGCCACCAGTGACCCCCTGGGGTCTAGGGGCGGGAGCACAGAGACGCAGTATTTT.

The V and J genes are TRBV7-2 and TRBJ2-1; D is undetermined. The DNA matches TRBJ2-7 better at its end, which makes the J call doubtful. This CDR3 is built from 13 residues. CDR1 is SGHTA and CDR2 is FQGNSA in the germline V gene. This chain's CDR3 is CASSSPQIYEQYF. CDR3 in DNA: TGTGCCAGCAGCTCCCCACAGATCTACGAGCAGTACTTC.

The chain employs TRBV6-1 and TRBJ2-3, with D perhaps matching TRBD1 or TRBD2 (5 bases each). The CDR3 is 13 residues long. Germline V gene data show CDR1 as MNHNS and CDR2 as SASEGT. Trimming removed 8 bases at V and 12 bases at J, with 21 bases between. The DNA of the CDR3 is TGTGCCAGCGGGTTCCGTGCCCGTGGGACCCAGTATTTT. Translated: CASGFRARGTQYF.

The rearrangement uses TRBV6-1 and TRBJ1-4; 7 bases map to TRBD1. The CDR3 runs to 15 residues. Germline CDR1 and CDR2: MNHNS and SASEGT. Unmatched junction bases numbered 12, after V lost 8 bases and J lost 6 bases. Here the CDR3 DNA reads TGTGCCAGCCCTTGGGACAGCGGAGGCGATGAAAAACTGTTTTTT. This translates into CASPWDSGGDEKLFF.

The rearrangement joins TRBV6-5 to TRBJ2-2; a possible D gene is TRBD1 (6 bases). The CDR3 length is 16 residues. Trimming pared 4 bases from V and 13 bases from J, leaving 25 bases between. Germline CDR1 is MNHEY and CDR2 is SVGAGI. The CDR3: CASSSHGTLSRGTLFF. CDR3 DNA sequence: TGTGCCAGCAGTTCCCACGGGACACTATCGAGAGGGACGCTGTTTTTT.

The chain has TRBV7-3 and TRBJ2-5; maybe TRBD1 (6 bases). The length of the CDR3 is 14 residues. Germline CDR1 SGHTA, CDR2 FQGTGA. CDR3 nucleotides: TGTGCGGCGTTTGGGGGCTGTGACCAAAAAACCCAGTACTTC. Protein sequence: CAAFGGCDQKTQYF.